This TCR beta chain emerged from a study of identical twins. General observations from the study: Analyses of zero insertions could be partly confounded by invariant MAIT and iNKT cells. Twin pairs' shared out-of-frame alpha sequences were enriched in low generation probability.

TCRdb recomputed calls from the 5' RACE reads with MiXCR, one row per CDR3 protein. The sample holds 400,000 to 500,000 distinct CDR3 sequences, 14% seen once. This clonotype came up a few times. The antigen is unknown. V gave up 0 bases and J gave up 5 bases; unmatched junction bases: 4. Germline-derived CDR1 and CDR2 are SGHTA and FQGNSA. The CDR3 is made up of 15 amino acids. The same sample was also studied in work on yellow fever vaccine responses in identical twins.

The receptor's source is a woman aged 18-29 years in good health. Sequencing was carried out using CD4+ T cells sorted from blood. This chain connects TRBV7-2 to TRBJ1-3; 7 bases align to TRBD1. CDR3 nucleotide sequence: TGTGCCAGCAGCTTAGCAAGGGGGCTTAGAAACACCATATATTTT. As protein: CASSLARGLRNTIYF.